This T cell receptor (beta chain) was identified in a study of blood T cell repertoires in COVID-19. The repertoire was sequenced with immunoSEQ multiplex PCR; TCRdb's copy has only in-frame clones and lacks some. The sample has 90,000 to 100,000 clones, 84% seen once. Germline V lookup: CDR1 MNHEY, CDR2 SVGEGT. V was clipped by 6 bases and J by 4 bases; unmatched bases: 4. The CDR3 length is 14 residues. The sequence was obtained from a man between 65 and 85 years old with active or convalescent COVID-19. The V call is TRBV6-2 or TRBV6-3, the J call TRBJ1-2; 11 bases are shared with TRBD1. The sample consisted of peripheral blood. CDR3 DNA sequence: TGTGCCAGCAGCTCCGGGACAGGGGGCTATGGCTACACCTTC. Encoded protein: CASSSGTGGYGYTF.